This T cell receptor beta chain was found in a study of blood T cell repertoires in COVID-19. The overall study: Spain, Italy and the United States supplied samples that represented acute and convalescent COVID-19.

The CDR3 runs to 16 residues. V lost 5 bases and J lost 0; bases outside the gene matches: 7. Germline CDR1 MNHEY, CDR2 SVGEGT. Assay used: immunoSEQ multiplex PCR; TCRdb lists only in-frame clones, some missing. The data show about 70,000 clones, with about 82% seen just once and around 5% held by the top ten. This sequence joins TRBV6-2 or TRBV6-3 and TRBJ1-5, with 7 bases lining up with TRBD1. This clonotype was obtained from a woman older than 75 with active or convalescent COVID-19. Sequenced: peripheral blood. The CDR3 DNA reads as TGTGCCAGCAGTAATCCGGGACAGAATAGCAATCAGCCCCAGCATTTT. This sequence encodes CASSNPGQNSNQPQHF.